The present T cell receptor beta chain was sequenced within a study of shared clonotypes between healthy human individuals. This clone was recorded only once. The ends were cut back, 2 bases at V and 8 bases at J, with 18 bases in the middle. The CDR3 spans 14 residues. Germline lookup yields CDR1 GTSNPN and CDR2 SVGIG (reference sequence). At a deep level, the assay was run. Sorted subsets were amplified in replicate PCRs using around 220 ng DNA, roughly 30,000 T cell genomes. TCRdb's copy holds only in-frame clones and misses some; the assay was immunoSEQ multiplex PCR. This sample carries hundreds of thousands of clones, roughly 70% of them seen once, and the ten largest clones take approximately 1.6%.

The J gene is TRBJ1-2, the V gene TRBV30; D is undetermined. The sequence came from a woman aged 25 to 45 in good health. Material: memory CD4+ T cells sorted from blood. Subset given: CD45RA-negative fraction. The chain's CDR3 is CAWSTGPPIDGYTF. In DNA form, the CDR3 reads TGTGCCTGGAGTACCGGGCCCCCCATCGACGGCTACACCTTC.